This TCR beta chain was recorded in a study of T cells expressing NK-cell markers. Study at large: According to the study, TCR beta repertoires originated from sorted CD3+CD56+NKG2C+, CD3+CD56+NKG2C- and CD3+CD56-NKG2C+ T cells. Among eight sequenced donors, seven carried HCMV seropositivity while one was seronegative. The study, taken as a whole, reports: Clones of NKG2C+ T cells that had expanded were of unclear HCMV specificity. In a handful of donors, dominant CD3+CD56+NKG2C+ clones formed about 1.0-8% of CD8+ cells.

The CDR3 has 17 amino acids. Each CDR3 protein gets one entry in TCRdb, which reprocessed the 5' RACE reads and gives no DNA. The sample data list hundreds of thousands of distinct CDR3 sequences. Turning to this clonotype: Antigen specificity is unknown.

J is TRBJ2-3 and V is TRBV12-3 or TRBV12-4; no DNA is available, so the TRBD1 call from TCRdb remains unchecked. The sequenced material came from blood T cells: a sorted CD56 or NKG2C T cell subset, CD4+ or CD8+ T cells, or bulk PBMC T cells (not recorded which). The sequence derives from a woman between 18 and 70 years old in good health. The CDR3 spells CASSPSRTGRRPDTQYF.